The clone carrying this TCR beta chain has just a few counts. Its antigen is not identified. TCRdb called the reads again in MiXCR, with one record for every CDR3 protein. The data hold approximately 100,000 distinct CDR3 sequences, with 20% to 30% observed a single time. This sample was taken from a study of T cell repertoires in cytomegalovirus infection. Study summary: A matching HLA type, together with CMV infection, was signaled by public TCR beta signatures. Points from the study as a whole: HLA-C-restricted CMV-specific TCR beta clonotypes prevailed in the ex vivo response. Individuals carrying CMV plus the relevant HLA were identified by cumulative frequency of public TCR beta families.

This CDR3 is 15 amino acids long. Germline CDR1 MDHEN, CDR2 SYDVKM. The junction had 13 bases not matched to a gene; V was cut back by 6 bases and J by 8 bases. The specimen was CD8+ T cells from PBMCs. The sequence was obtained from a human donor in good health (CMV status not recorded). Some clones in this sample may be carry-over from other donors' samples. The V call is TRBV28, the J call TRBJ2-1; 7 bases align to TRBD1. The DNA of the CDR3 is TGTGCCAGCAGCCTTTTAAGAGACAGGGTCCATGAGCAGTTCTTC. Translating it yields CASSLLRDRVHEQFF.